Shown below are 18 T cell receptor beta chains from a single sample sequenced in a study of OX40 agonist ivuxolimab in advanced cancers. Repertoires were generated with immunoSEQ multiplex PCR, while TCRdb's copy carries only in-frame clones and drops some. The data show about 72,000 clones, over 75% seen once. The sample consisted of CD4+ or CD8+ T cells sorted from blood, taken in a trial of the OX40 agonist ivuxolimab. These receptors originate from an adult with an advanced solid tumor such as melanoma, head and neck, liver or kidney cancer.

V usage is TRBV6-5 and J usage is TRBJ2-1, with D perhaps matching TRBD1 or TRBD2 (5 bases each). This CDR3 has 15 residues. Trimming took off 0 bases at V and 4 bases at J, with 10 bases between the two ends. Germline values: CDR1 MNHEY, CDR2 SVGAGI. In DNA, the CDR3 is TGTGCCAGCAGTTACTCTCTGGGGGTGTACAATGAGCAGTTCTTC. This gives the protein CASSYSLGVYNEQFF.

The CDR3 loop is CASSFLEGPQHF. For the CDR3, the DNA is TGTGCCAGCAGTTTCCTAGAAGGTCCCCAGCATTTT. The rearrangement links TRBV6-6 to TRBJ1-5; D gene unclear. Trimming left V 4 bases short and J 10 bases short, with 11 bases between. CDR3 length: 12 residues. Looked up from germline, CDR1 is MNHNY and CDR2 is SVGAGI (reference sequence).

The J gene is TRBJ1-3, the V gene TRBV5-1; D remains ambiguous. The CDR3 totals 15 residues. Per the germline V gene, CDR1 is SGHRS and CDR2 is YFSETQ. The germline V and J ends were trimmed by 4 bases and 1 base, with 12 bases remaining between them. CDR3 protein: CASSPGSGSGNTIYF. Written as DNA, the CDR3 is TGCGCCAGCAGCCCCGGCTCTGGGTCTGGAAACACCATATATTTT. The entire variable domain, with the rest obtained from reference TRBV5-1 and TRBJ1-3, is as follows: KAGVTQTPRYLIKTRGQQVTLSCSPISGHRSVSWYQQTPGQGLQFLFEYFSETQRNKGNFPGRFSGRQFSNSRSEMNVSTLELGDSALYLCASSPGSGSGNTIYFGEGSWLTVV.

V is TRBV6-1 and J is TRBJ1-5; no firm D call. The V gene lost 2 bases and the J gene lost 3 bases, with 8 bases spanning the gap. The CDR3 is 14 residues long. CDR1 and CDR2 from the germline V gene are MNHNS and SASEGT. In nucleotides, the CDR3 is TGTGCCAGCAGTGAAATAGGGTTCAATCAGCCCCAGCATTTT. Translating gives CASSEIGFNQPQHF.

Sample share makes this clone medium-sized. V gene TRBV5-1 combines with J gene TRBJ2-7; maybe TRBD1 (6 bases). The ends were cut back, 0 bases at V and 1 base at J, with 11 bases in the middle. There are 15 residues in the CDR3. Germline CDR1 is SGHRS and CDR2 is YFSETQ. CDR3 DNA sequence: TGCGCCAGCAGCTTGGCGGGGACAAGGTCCTACGAGCAGTACTTC. Its protein is CASSLAGTRSYEQYF.

The chain is built from TRBV15 and TRBJ2-3; D might be TRBD1 (6 bases). The germline V and J ends were trimmed by 0 bases and 0 bases, with 19 bases remaining between them. In germline, CDR1 is LNHNV, CDR2 YYDKDF (reference sequence). The CDR3 length is 19 residues. CDR3 nucleotides: TGTGCCACCAGCAGAGATAGGTATGGCGGGCAGGGGAGCACAGATACGCAGTATTTT. This gives the protein CATSRDRYGGQGSTDTQYF.

V is TRBV11-1 and J is TRBJ2-7; tentative D call: TRBD1 (6 bases). CDR1 and CDR2 (germline): SGHAT, FQDESV (reference sequence). The CDR3 loop spans 14 amino acids. V was cut by 2 bases and J by 3 bases, with 11 bases left in between. CDR3: CASSLRQDDYEQYF. The CDR3 nucleotides are TGTGCCAGCAGCTTACGACAGGACGACTACGAGCAGTACTTC.

This chain connects TRBV6-5 to TRBJ1-2, with a possible D match to TRBD1 (5 bases). The germline V gene encodes CDR1 MNHEY and CDR2 SVGAGI. Between the trimmed V and J ends, which lost 6 bases and 3 bases, there was a span of 17 bases. The CDR3 contains 15 residues. For the CDR3, the DNA is TGTGCCAGCAGCCCCGAGGGCCAGGGTGACTATGGCTACACCTTC. It translates to CASSPEGQGDYGYTF.

The chain couples TRBV9 to TRBJ2-7, with 11 bases aligning to TRBD1. This CDR3 comprises 14 residues. Germline V gene sequence: CDR1 SGDLS, CDR2 YYNGEE. Trimming at V came to 3 bases and at J to 7 bases, leaving 6 bases not matched to a gene. The CDR3 DNA follows: TGTGCCAGCAGCGCCGGGACAGGGGGAGAGGAGCAGTACTTC. Protein product: CASSAGTGGEEQYF.

The chain uses TRBV5-1 and TRBJ2-4, with D possibly called TRBD1 or TRBD2 (7 bases each). V was cut by 4 bases and J by 3 bases, with 23 bases left in between. The CDR3 sequence is 18 residues long. Germline loops: CDR1 SGHRS, CDR2 YFSETQ. CDR3 in amino acids: CASSSLSSGNRGKNIQYF. CDR3 DNA sequence: TGCGCCAGCAGCAGCCTCTCAAGCGGGAACAGGGGCAAAAACATTCAGTACTTC.

The chain couples TRBV25-1 to TRBJ1-1; 12 positions agree with TRBD1. The trim removed 5 bases at V and 7 bases at J, leaving 8 bases unmatched. The CDR3 has 15 residues. Germline V gene sequence: CDR1 MGHDK, CDR2 SYGVNS. The DNA of the CDR3 is TGTGCCAGCAGTAACCCGGGACAGGGGGCCGGTGAAGCTTTCTTT. Its translation is CASSNPGQGAGEAFF.

This sequence joins TRBV5-4 and TRBJ1-1; D not certain. Trimming removed 0 bases from V and 10 bases from J, with 10 bases in between. CDR3 length: 12 residues. CDR1 SGHNT and CDR2 YYREEE come from the germline V gene (reference sequence). The CDR3 DNA reads TGTGCCAGCAGCTTGGAAGAGGGTGTAGCTTTCTTT. Translated: CASSLEEGVAFF.

The chain uses TRBV19 and TRBJ1-1; possible D gene TRBD1, 5 bases. The germline CDR1 and CDR2 sequences are LNHDA and SQIVND (reference sequence). V was cut by 5 bases and J by 0 bases, with 22 bases left in between. The CDR3 is made up of 18 amino acids. This CDR3 reads CASSVISFDRGMNTEAFF. Written as DNA, the CDR3 is TGTGCCAGTAGTGTCATTTCATTCGATAGGGGCATGAACACTGAAGCTTTCTTT.

To note about this clone: The junction does not match germline at one end; this may be a read error. Other DNA sequences of this sample code for an identical CDR3. The V gene is TRBV5-8, the J gene TRBJ1-4; D is unclear. Per germline, CDR1 SGHTS and CDR2 YDEGEE. The CDR3 covers 15 residues. The CDR3 region is CASSLGGATNEKLFF. As DNA, the CDR3 is TGTGCTAGCAGCTTGGGAGGTGCAACTAATGAAAAACTGTTTTTT.

The chain employs TRBV14 and TRBJ2-7; TRBD2 might be the D (6 bases). With 0 bases removed from V and 6 bases from J, the gap between germline ends came to 21 bases. CDR3 length: 17 residues. Germline V gene sequence: CDR1 SGHDN, CDR2 FVKESK. CDR3 residues: CASSQDWRASGVGEQYF. The CDR3 DNA is TGTGCCAGCAGCCAAGATTGGAGGGCCTCTGGGGTTGGCGAGCAGTACTTC. The whole variable domain, filled in from reference TRBV14 and TRBJ2-7, reads EAGVTQFPSHSVIEKGQTVTLRCDPISGHDNLYWYRRVMGKEIKFLLHFVKESKQDESGMPNNRFLAERTGGTYSTLKVQPAELEDSGVYFCASSQDWRASGVGEQYFGPGTRLTVT.

This clone was seen just once. The genes are TRBV30 and TRBJ1-4, with a weak D call TRBD1 (5 bases). The CDR3 contains 16 residues. Germline V gives CDR1 GTSNPN, CDR2 SVGIG (reference sequence). The V and J ends lost 1 base and 0 bases respectively, with 12 bases between them. This CDR3 reads CAWSGQGFATNEKLFF. The CDR3 DNA reads as TGTGCCTGGAGTGGGCAGGGATTTGCAACTAATGAAAAACTGTTTTTT.

The rearrangement links TRBV5-5 to TRBJ1-6, with 8 bases that match TRBD1. CDR1 and CDR2 (germline): SGHKS, YYEKEE (reference sequence). The J segment lost 6 bases and the V segment lost 3 bases, leaving 5 bases of the junction unmatched. This CDR3 is 15 amino acids long. The CDR3 spells CASSYDGQGNSPLHF. The CDR3 bases are TGTGCCAGCAGCTACGATGGACAGGGTAATTCACCCCTCCACTTT.

The chain joins TRBV5-1 to TRBJ1-4; no definite D call. This CDR3 comprises 13 residues. Germline V gives CDR1 SGHRS, CDR2 YFSETQ. Trimming stripped 4 bases from V and 8 bases from J, with 12 bases between. The CDR3 region has the DNA TGCGCCAGCAGCCCAGACCAAGGCGAAAAACTGTTTTTT. Residues: CASSPDQGEKLFF.